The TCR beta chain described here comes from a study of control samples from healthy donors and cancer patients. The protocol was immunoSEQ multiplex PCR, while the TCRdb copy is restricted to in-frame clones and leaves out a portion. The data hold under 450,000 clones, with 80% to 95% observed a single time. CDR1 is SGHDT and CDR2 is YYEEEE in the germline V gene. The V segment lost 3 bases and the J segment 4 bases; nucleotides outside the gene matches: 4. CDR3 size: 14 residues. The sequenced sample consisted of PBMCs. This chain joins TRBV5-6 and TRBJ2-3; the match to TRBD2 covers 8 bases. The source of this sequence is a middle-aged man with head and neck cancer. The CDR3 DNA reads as TGTGCCAGCAGCTCCGCCGGGGGGGCAGATACGCAGTATTTT. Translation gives CASSSAGGADTQYF.